One and the same sample provided the 8 T cell receptor beta chains below, sequenced in a study of T cell responses to AZD1222 COVID-19 vaccine. TCRdb's copy holds only in-frame clones and misses some; the assay was immunoSEQ multiplex PCR. The sample records 150,000 to 200,000 clones, 92% being singletons. The starting material was peripheral blood, obtained on day 0 of AZD1222 vaccination. The source of these receptors is an adult in good health.

The V and J genes are TRBV21-1 and TRBJ2-7; the DNA was not compared with TRBD1, the D call given in the table. TRBV21-1 is a listed pseudogene. The CDR3 is 17 amino acids. For the CDR3, the DNA is TGTGCCAGCAGCAAAGCGCTTTTGGACAGTAATTCCTACGAGCAGTACTTC. It specifies CASSKALLDSNSYEQYF.

This chain joins TRBV3-1 (or the pseudogene TRBV3-2) and TRBJ1-2; 10 bases fit TRBD1. The CDR3 spans 17 residues. Trimming at V came to 2 bases and at J to 8 bases, leaving 14 bases not matched to a gene. CDR1 and CDR2 (germline): LGHDT, YNNKEL (reference sequence). The CDR3 sequence: CASSQRNLRQGARGYTF. CDR3 sequence (DNA): TGTGCCAGCAGCCAACGAAACCTCAGACAGGGGGCTCGCGGCTACACCTTC.

V is TRBV5-4 and J is TRBJ1-2; D remains unclear. Germline V CDR1 and CDR2: SGHNT, YYREEE (reference sequence). The V end lost 3 bases, the J end lost 5 bases, and 20 bases lay between the germline ends. The CDR3 runs to 16 residues. CDR3 nucleotides: TGTGCCAGCAGCTCCTCGCAGGCCCTCGGGGTATATGGCTACACCTTC. Residues: CASSSSQALGVYGYTF.

The chain joins TRBV6-5 to TRBJ2-7, with 7 bases fitting TRBD2. Losses at the gene ends were 7 bases for V and 3 bases for J; bases not matched to a gene: 9. There are 14 residues in the CDR3. Per the germline V gene, CDR1 is MNHEY and CDR2 is SVGAGI. CDR3 sequence: CASTVEPGGYEQYF. The DNA of the CDR3 is TGTGCCAGCACGGTAGAACCGGGGGGCTACGAGCAGTACTTC.

V gene TRBV6-5 combines with J gene TRBJ1-2, with 7 nucleotides matching TRBD1. There are 14 residues in the CDR3. V lost 3 bases and J lost 5; bases outside the gene matches: 6. Germline CDR1 and CDR2: MNHEY and SVGAGI. The chain's CDR3 is CASSYNRGSYGYTF. The CDR3 nucleotides read TGTGCCAGCAGTTATAACAGGGGATCGTATGGCTACACCTTC.

The rearrangement uses TRBV5-6 and TRBJ1-2; no definite D call. The V and J ends lost 4 bases and 1 base respectively, with 11 bases between them. The CDR3 is 14 residues long. Germline V gene sequence: CDR1 SGHDT, CDR2 YYEEEE. The DNA for the CDR3 is TGTGCCAGCAGCCGTATGACTGATAACTATGGCTACACCTTC. Its protein product is CASSRMTDNYGYTF.

The rearrangement links TRBV19 to TRBJ1-4; 11 bases are shared with TRBD1. The CDR3 length is 15 residues. The V segment lost 7 bases and the J segment 6 bases; nucleotides outside the gene matches: 7. Germline CDR1 and CDR2: LNHDA and SQIVND (reference sequence). The CDR3 sequence is CASKLWTGGHEKLFF. The CDR3 DNA reads as TGTGCCAGTAAACTCTGGACAGGGGGCCATGAAAAACTGTTTTTT.

The rearrangement uses TRBV5-1 and TRBJ2-5, with 13 bases that match TRBD2. The J segment lost 5 bases and the V segment lost 4 bases, leaving 8 bases of the junction unmatched. The CDR3 is 16 residues long. The germline gives CDR1 SGHRS, CDR2 YFSETQ. DNA for the CDR3: TGCGCCAGCAGCACAGCTCCGGGACTAGCGGGGGAGACCCAGTACTTC. It specifies CASSTAPGLAGETQYF.